This section outlines one T cell receptor (beta chain) sequence together with its context. V trimming: 2 bases; J trimming: 7 bases; junction bases outside the gene matches: 1. The CDR3 loop spans 15 amino acids. Germline V lookup: CDR1 ENHRY, CDR2 SYGVKD. This sample was taken from a study of technical replicates of blood from a few donors. The table came from immunoSEQ multiplex PCR; TCRdb's copy has only in-frame clones and leaves some out. Altogether nearly 70,000 clones are present, just over 90% being singletons, with the ten largest covering roughly 5%. The clonotype originates from a human donor in good health. Some clones in this sample may be carry-over from other donors' samples. Material: PBMCs. This sequence joins TRBV10-3 and TRBJ2-2; TRBD2 matches 13 bases. CDR3 amino acids: CAISERTSGSGELFF. The CDR3 bases are TGTGCCATCAGTGAGCGGACTAGCGGGAGCGGGGAGCTGTTTTTT.